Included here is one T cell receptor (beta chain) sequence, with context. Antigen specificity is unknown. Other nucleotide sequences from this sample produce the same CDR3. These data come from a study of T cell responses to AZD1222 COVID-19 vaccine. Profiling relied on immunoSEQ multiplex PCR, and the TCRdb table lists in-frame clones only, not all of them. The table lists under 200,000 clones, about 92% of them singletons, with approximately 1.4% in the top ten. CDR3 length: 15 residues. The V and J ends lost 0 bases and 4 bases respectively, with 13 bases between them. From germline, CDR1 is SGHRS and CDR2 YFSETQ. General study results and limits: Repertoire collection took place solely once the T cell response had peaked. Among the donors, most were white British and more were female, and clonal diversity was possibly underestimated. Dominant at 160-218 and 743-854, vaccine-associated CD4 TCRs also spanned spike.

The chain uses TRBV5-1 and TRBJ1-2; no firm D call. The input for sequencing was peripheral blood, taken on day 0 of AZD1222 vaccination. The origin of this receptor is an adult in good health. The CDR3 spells CASSLETGGSYGYTF. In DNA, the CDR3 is TGCGCCAGCAGCTTGGAAACGGGAGGGTCCTATGGCTACACCTTC.